This is a list of T cell receptor beta chains from one sample in a study of blood T cell repertoires in COVID-19. TCRdb's copy holds only in-frame clones and misses some; the assay was immunoSEQ multiplex PCR. The repertoire holds 65,000 to 75,000 clones, with roughly 90% as singletons. The sample was peripheral blood. These receptors came from a man between 50 and 59 years old with acute or convalescent COVID-19. Each CDR3 is given with its conserved first and last residue.

length: 16; V: TRBV21-1; CDR3: CASSKVRGLTNYGYTF
length: 14; V: TRBV10-1; CDR3: CASSDGGKPDTQYF
length: 17; V: TRBV30; CDR3: CAWSDGQGAYGANVLTF
length: 16; V: TRBV10-2; CDR3: CASNNGQGLVNTEAFF
length: 12; V: TRBV2; CDR3: CASRQAGNTIYF
length: 18; V: TRBV24-1; CDR3: CATSDPWKTSGKTNEQFF
length: 15; V: TRBV5-1; CDR3: CASSLAGTNTGELFF
length: 13; V: TRBV6-1; CDR3: CASSEAYSTEAFF
length: 14; V: TRBV7-9; CDR3: CASSSLPGQGEAFF
length: 14; V: TRBV4-1; CDR3: CASSPGQGQPEAFF
length: 14; V: TRBV4-1; CDR3: CASSQAPGVIGYTF
length: 16; V: TRBV25-1; CDR3: CASSEYIIRGYNEQFF
length: 17; V: TRBV7-2; CDR3: CASSLGSGGTSLETQYF
length: 11; V: TRBV20-1; CDR3: CSAGDRVTQYF
length: 17; V: TRBV18; CDR3: CASSPPGLATSTDTQYF